A single sample is the source of the 6 T cell receptor beta chains below, sequenced in a study of blood T cell repertoires in COVID-19. Only in-frame clones appear in the TCRdb table, and some are missing; sequencing was by immunoSEQ multiplex PCR. The sample contains approximately 210,000 clones, about 83% of which appear only once. Input material: peripheral blood. The receptors were sampled from a woman in her 50s with active or convalescent COVID-19.

There are many counts of this clone. CDR3 loop: CASSYSTSGSYEQYV. The DNA for the CDR3 is TGTGCCAGCAGTTACTCGACTAGCGGCTCCTACGAGCAGTACGTC. V is TRBV6-2 or TRBV6-3 and J is TRBJ2-7; 9 nucleotides align to TRBD2. The germline V gene has CDR1 MNHEY and CDR2 SVGEGT. V gave up 0 bases and J gave up 0 bases; unmatched junction bases: 0. The CDR3 is made up of 15 amino acids.

This chain joins TRBV2 and TRBJ1-1; no definite D call. This CDR3 spans 13 amino acids. Trimming stripped 3 bases from V and 0 bases from J, with 5 bases between. The germline V gene encodes CDR1 SNHLY and CDR2 FYNNEI. CDR3 amino acids: CASSDEVNTEAFF. CDR3 in DNA: TGTGCCAGCAGTGATGAGGTGAACACTGAAGCTTTCTTT.

The rearrangement links TRBV18 to TRBJ1-3, with 7 bases matching TRBD1. J was trimmed by 3 bases and V by 6 bases; bases with no gene match: 8. Looked up from germline, CDR1 is KGHSH and CDR2 is LQKENI. The CDR3 contains 15 residues. CDR3 residues: CASSRDSSIGNTIYF. As DNA, the CDR3 is TGTGCCAGCTCCCGGGACAGTTCAATTGGAAACACCATATATTTT.

The V call is TRBV11-2, the J call TRBJ2-5, with D perhaps matching TRBD2 (5 bases). This CDR3 contains 14 residues. Trimming shortened V by 4 bases and J by 1 base, and 10 bases separated the two germline ends. Germline assignment: CDR1 SGHAT and CDR2 FQNNGV. CDR3 amino acids: CASSSLSGQETQYF. The CDR3 region has the DNA TGTGCCAGCAGCTCCCTAAGCGGCCAAGAGACCCAGTACTTC.

V usage is TRBV27 and J usage is TRBJ1-6; D may be TRBD1 (6 bases). The germline V and J ends were trimmed by 4 bases and 10 bases, with 17 bases remaining between them. Germline lookup yields CDR1 MNHEY and CDR2 SMNVEV (reference sequence). The CDR3 covers 15 residues. CDR3 coding DNA: TGTGCCAGCAGTTGGGGGCTCAGTATACCCTCACCCCTCCACTTT. Its translation: CASSWGLSIPSPLHF.

The rearrangement joins TRBV7-3 to TRBJ2-3; a weak D match, TRBD2 (5 bases). Germline V lookup: CDR1 SGHTA, CDR2 FQGTGA. Between the trimmed V and J ends, which lost 2 bases and 2 bases, there was a span of 8 bases. CDR3 size: 14 residues. The chain's CDR3 is CASSLSGITDTQYF. DNA for the CDR3: TGTGCCAGCAGCTTATCGGGAATCACAGATACGCAGTATTTT.